A selection of T cell receptor beta chains follows, all from one sample in a study of siplizumab effects on memory and regulatory T cells. The table came from immunoSEQ multiplex PCR; TCRdb's copy has only in-frame clones and leaves some out. The sample includes about 50,000 clones, 95% to 97% of them seen just once. Sequenced material: naive CD4+ T cells sorted from blood. The origin of the receptors is a human donor in good health. CDR3s include the opening cysteine and the closing phenylalanine or tryptophan. Each record gives: V gene, clone size, J gene, D gene, CDR3 protein, CDR3 DNA. The D gene is left open where the match is weak. The size field is filled for only some rows; it gives once, few, many or a size class.

>TRBV4-3|-|TRBJ1-4|-
CASSVKIQINEKLFF
TGCGCCAGCAGCGTAAAAATACAGATTAATGAAAAACTGTTTTTT
>TRBV7-2|-|TRBJ2-3|-
CASSPGTLTDTQYF
TGTGCCAGCAGCCCAGGGACTCTCACAGATACGCAGTATTTT
>TRBV7-9|-|TRBJ2-7|TRBD2
CASSQGGLAGDEQYF
TGTGCCAGCAGCCAGGGTGGACTAGCGGGAGACGAGCAGTACTTC
>TRBV2|once|TRBJ2-3|TRBD2
CASKPLAGGTDTQYF
TGTGCCAGCAAACCCCTAGCGGGAGGAACAGATACGCAGTATTTT
>TRBV6-5|once|TRBJ2-7|-
CASSRGVTEQYF
TGTGCCAGCAGCCGGGGTGTGACAGAGCAGTACTTC
>TRBV27|-|TRBJ2-3|-
CASSLRSGWEITDTQYF
TGTGCCAGCAGTTTAAGGAGTGGGTGGGAAATCACAGATACGCAGTATTTT
>TRBV6-1|-|TRBJ1-1|-
CASSVGAEAFF
TGTGCCAGCAGTGTTGGGGCTGAAGCTTTCTTT
>TRBV6-5|-|TRBJ1-5|-
CASRDSVSPQHF
TGTGCCAGCAGGGACAGTGTGTCACCCCAGCATTTT
>TRBV9|-|TRBJ2-3|TRBD2
CASSVLLAGGTDTQYF
TGTGCCAGCAGCGTACTCCTAGCGGGAGGAACAGATACGCAGTATTTT
>TRBV2|once|TRBJ1-5|TRBD1
CASSDTGGHQPQHF
TGTGCCAGCAGTGATACAGGGGGACATCAGCCCCAGCATTTT
>TRBV27|-|TRBJ1-2|TRBD1
CASSSRTGVGYTF
TGTGCCAGCAGTTCCCGGACAGGGGTTGGCTACACCTTC
>TRBV19|-|TRBJ2-1|-
CASTNGYNEQFF
TGTGCCAGTACCAACGGGTACAATGAGCAGTTCTTC
>TRBV4-2|-|TRBJ2-1|TRBD2
CASSQGPTSGSLLAPHEQFF
TGTGCCAGCAGCCAAGGCCCGACTAGCGGGAGTCTGTTAGCCCCTCATGAGCAGTTCTTC
>TRBV19|-|TRBJ1-5|TRBD1
CASRTGLNQPQHF
TGTGCCAGTAGGACAGGGTTGAATCAGCCCCAGCATTTT
>TRBV28|-|TRBJ2-2|-
CASRQNTGELFF
TGTGCCAGCAGGCAGAACACCGGGGAGCTGTTTTTT
>TRBV5-4|-|TRBJ2-1|TRBD2
CASSKTSGHYNEQFF
TGTGCCAGCAGCAAGACTAGCGGCCACTACAATGAGCAGTTCTTC
>TRBV10-2|-|TRBJ1-1|TRBD1
CASSRQGPNTEAFF
TGCGCCAGCAGCCGACAGGGCCCGAACACTGAAGCTTTCTTT
>TRBV14|-|TRBJ2-1|TRBD2
CASSQDGASGILYNEQFF
TGTGCCAGCAGCCAAGATGGAGCTAGCGGGATACTCTACAATGAGCAGTTCTTC
>TRBV4-2|-|TRBJ2-2|-
CASSQDAFVPAGTGELFF
TGTGCCAGCAGCCAAGATGCCTTCGTCCCGGCGGGCACCGGGGAGCTGTTTTTT
>TRBV11-3|-|TRBJ2-1|-
CASSLGRDFYNEQFF
TGTGCCAGCAGCTTAGGGCGGGACTTCTACAATGAGCAGTTCTTC
>TRBV29-1|-|TRBJ2-1|-
CSGGEPYNEQFF
TGCAGCGGGGGGGAGCCCTACAATGAGCAGTTCTTC
>TRBV5-6|once|TRBJ2-3|-
CASSGGLADTQYF
TGTGCCAGCAGCGGGGGGCTGGCAGATACGCAGTATTTT
>TRBV19|-|TRBJ1-5|TRBD1
CASKATGGKGPQHF
TGTGCCAGTAAAGCTACAGGGGGCAAAGGGCCCCAGCATTTT
>TRBV4-2|-|TRBJ1-4|-
CASSQEGRDYEKLFF
TGTGCCAGCAGCCAAGAAGGGAGGGACTACGAAAAACTGTTTTTT
>TRBV6-5|once|TRBJ1-4|-
CASSYSLRTVNEKLFF
TGTGCCAGCAGTTACTCACTAAGGACAGTTAATGAAAAACTGTTTTTT
>TRBV28|-|TRBJ1-4|-
CASRPPRGLEKLFF
TGTGCCAGCCGACCCCCGAGGGGTTTGGAAAAACTGTTTTTT
>TRBV6-6|-|TRBJ1-2|TRBD1
CASSYGTGAYGYTF
TGTGCCAGCAGTTACGGGACAGGGGCCTATGGCTACACCTTC
>TRBV5-4|-|TRBJ1-4|TRBD1
CASSPGTENEKLFF
TGTGCCAGCAGCCCCGGGACAGAGAATGAAAAACTGTTTTTT
>TRBV7-3|-|TRBJ2-3|TRBD2
CASSSTPGLIADTQYF
TGTGCCAGCAGCTCTACACCGGGACTAATCGCTGATACGCAGTATTTT